The 29 T cell receptor beta chains in this list originate from one sample, sequenced in a study of PD-1 blockade in classical Hodgkin lymphoma. Data came from immunoSEQ multiplex PCR; TCRdb stores just in-frame clones and leaves some out. Of tens of thousands of clones listed, almost 90% are singletons. Sample time point: cycle 4 day 1 (C4D1), after 6 weeks of nivolumab. Each and every patient relapsed after autologous stem cell transplantation, and patients got differing brentuximab vedotin exposure. This material consisted of peripheral blood mononuclear cells (PBMCs), taken before the fourth cycle of nivolumab. The receptor source for this set is a human donor with classical Hodgkin lymphoma.

This clone was counted only a few times. The rearrangement uses TRBV4-2 and TRBJ2-6; D is undetermined. CDR1 is LGHNA, CDR2 YNFKEQ, per germline. Trimming removed 0 bases from V and 0 bases from J, with 6 bases in between. The CDR3 loop spans 16 amino acids. The DNA of the CDR3 is TGTGCCAGCAGCCAAGAGTATAGCTCTGGGGCCAACGTCCTGACTTTC. Translation: CASSQEYSSGANVLTF.

Notes on this clone: An end of the junction does not agree with germline; a read error may underlie this. The V gene is TRBV20-1, the J gene TRBJ1-2; TRBD1 is a possible D gene (6 bases). The CDR3 contains 9 residues. Germline CDR1 DFQATT, CDR2 SNEGSKA (reference sequence). The CDR3 sequence: CSAHRQALF. The CDR3 nucleotides are TGCAGTGCCCACAGACAGGCTCTCTTC.

The V call is TRBV7-2, the J call TRBJ2-2; D unclear. Germline V lookup: CDR1 SGHTA, CDR2 FQGNSA. V lost 4 bases and J 2 bases, leaving 5 bases between the germline ends. The CDR3 covers 13 residues. CDR3 amino acids: CASSSGNTGELFF. The DNA of the CDR3 is TGTGCCAGCAGCTCTGGTAACACCGGGGAGCTGTTTTTT.

This clone has more than one count but fewer than ten. This chain links TRBV12-5 with TRBJ1-5, with D perhaps TRBD1 (6 bases). The CDR3 loop spans 14 amino acids. V was cut by 3 bases and J by 4 bases, with 10 bases left in between. Germline V gives CDR1 LGHNT, CDR2 FRNRAP. DNA for the CDR3: TGTGCTAGTGGTTTAATAAGGGGGAATCAGCCCCAGCATTTT. Its translation: CASGLIRGNQPQHF.

This clone turned up a few times. CDR3 in amino acids: CASSYGQTNTGELFF. The CDR3, as DNA: TGCGCCAGCAGCTACGGACAGACGAACACCGGGGAGCTGTTTTTT. V gene TRBV4-1 combines with J gene TRBJ2-2, with D maybe TRBD1 (6 bases). The CDR3 covers 15 residues. V dropped 5 bases and J dropped 0 bases, with 10 bases sitting between them. CDR1 and CDR2 from the germline V gene are MGHRA and YSYEKL.

This sequence joins TRBV29-1 and TRBJ2-2; D remains unclear. CDR1 is SQVTM, CDR2 ANQGSEA, per germline. CDR3 size: 15 residues. Trimming stripped 4 bases from V and 0 bases from J, with 12 bases between. CDR3 sequence: CSVGVGSTNTGELFF. The CDR3 DNA reads as TGCAGCGTTGGCGTGGGTTCCACGAACACCGGGGAGCTGTTTTTT.

This rearrangement joins TRBV5-1 to TRBJ1-1, with no clear D. Germline V CDR1 and CDR2: SGHRS, YFSETQ. This CDR3 is built from 13 residues. The ends were cut back, 5 bases at V and 1 base at J, with 9 bases in the middle. The CDR3 coding sequence is TGCGCCAGCAGGTCCCAGTGGAACACTGAAGCTTTCTTT. Its translation: CASRSQWNTEAFF.

CDR3 nucleotides: TGCGGCGGGAGCGGTGGACAGGCTAACTATGGCTACACCTTC. This translates into CGGSGGQANYGYTF. V usage is TRBV29-1 and J usage is TRBJ1-2, with TRBD1 matching 7 bases. Germline V gene sequence: CDR1 SQVTM, CDR2 ANQGSEA. The CDR3 runs to 14 residues.

The chain has TRBV9 and TRBJ1-3, with a possible D match to TRBD1 (5 bases). The CDR3 has 15 amino acids. The V end lost 4 bases, the J end lost 2 bases, and 13 bases lay between the germline ends. The germline V gene has CDR1 SGDLS and CDR2 YYNGEE. The CDR3 DNA follows: TGTGCCAGCAGCCCTGACAGTCCCCCTGGAAACACCATATATTTT. Protein: CASSPDSPPGNTIYF.

This clone was seen only once. The chain carries TRBV28 and TRBJ1-1, with D perhaps matching TRBD1 (6 bases). The CDR3 runs to 15 residues. Germline V CDR1 and CDR2: MDHEN, SYDVKM. Trimming removed 6 bases from V and 6 bases from J, with 20 bases in between. As DNA, the CDR3 is TGTGCCAGCAGCGTCTGGGCAGGGGATTTTCCTGAAGCTTTCTTT. It specifies CASSVWAGDFPEAFF.

This sequence joins TRBV6-5 and TRBJ2-7; D not resolved. V was pared by 6 bases and J by 9 bases, with 21 bases between. Germline lookup yields CDR1 MNHEY and CDR2 SVGAGI. The CDR3 length is 14 residues. In nucleotides, the CDR3 is TGTGCCAGCAGACCCGACATGGTTGGCCGTCGGCAGTACTTC. Translating it yields CASRPDMVGRRQYF.

This rearrangement joins TRBV7-3 to TRBJ2-2, with D perhaps TRBD2 (7 bases). CDR3 length: 16 residues. The germline V and J ends were trimmed by 5 bases and 2 bases, with 15 bases remaining between them. Germline-derived CDR1 and CDR2 are SGHTA and FQGTGA. The CDR3 reads CASSGGGTTNTGELFF. The CDR3, as DNA: TGTGCCAGCAGCGGGGGCGGGACTACAAACACCGGGGAGCTGTTTTTT.

J is TRBJ2-7 and V is TRBV6-6; 9 nucleotides match TRBD2. Trimming removed 2 bases from V and 5 bases from J; junction bases left unmatched: 1. The CDR3 is 13 amino acids. Germline assignment: CDR1 MNHNY and CDR2 SVGAGI (reference sequence). This chain's CDR3 is CASSYSGRHEQYF. DNA for the CDR3: TGTGCCAGCAGTTACAGCGGGAGGCACGAGCAGTACTTC.

The V call is TRBV6-5, the J call TRBJ2-7; 9 bases line up with TRBD1. Germline-derived CDR1 and CDR2 are MNHEY and SVGAGI. The CDR3 runs 13 residues. The J segment lost 4 bases and the V segment lost 6 bases, leaving 4 bases of the junction unmatched. This chain's CDR3 is CASRQGAGYEQYF. In nucleotides, the CDR3 is TGTGCCAGCAGACAGGGGGCGGGATACGAGCAGTACTTC.

This clone was detected once. This rearrangement joins TRBV4-1 to TRBJ2-4; D gene ambiguous. CDR1 and CDR2 from the germline V gene are MGHRA and YSYEKL. V was cut by 4 bases and J by 1 base, with 14 bases left in between. The CDR3 runs 16 residues. As DNA, the CDR3 is TGCGCCAGCAGCCCGGTCGGTTCTAAGGCCAAAAACATTCAGTACTTC. Translating it yields CASSPVGSKAKNIQYF.

This sequence joins TRBV7-8 and TRBJ2-5; unclear D gene. Between the trimmed V and J ends, which lost 8 bases and 4 bases, there was a span of 17 bases. Germline lookup yields CDR1 SGHVS and CDR2 FQNEAQ. This CDR3 has 14 amino acids. CDR3 loop: CASDTRTGGETQYF. CDR3 coding DNA: TGTGCCAGCGACACTCGTACGGGTGGAGAGACCCAGTACTTC. Based on the CDR3 plus reference TRBV7-8 and TRBJ2-5, the full variable domain is GAGVSQSPRYKVAKRGQDVALRCDPISGHVSLFWYQQALGQGPEFLTYFQNEAQLDKSGLPSDRFFAERPEGSVSTLKIQRTQQEDSAVYLCASDTRTGGETQYFGPGTRLLVL.

The rearrangement joins TRBV30 to TRBJ2-5, with D perhaps matching TRBD1 (5 bases). CDR1 is GTSNPN, CDR2 SVGIG, per germline (reference sequence). V dropped 5 bases and J dropped 1 base, with 11 bases sitting between them. This CDR3 is built from 13 residues. CDR3 nucleotides: TGTGCCTGGCGCATGGGGCCCCAAGAGACCCAGTACTTC. This sequence encodes CAWRMGPQETQYF.

This clone has just one count. The genes are TRBV9 and TRBJ2-1, with 10 bases that match TRBD1. Germline V gene sequence: CDR1 SGDLS, CDR2 YYNGEE. CDR3 length equals 16 residues. With 3 bases clipped from V and 2 bases from J, the junction kept 5 bases outside the gene matches. The DNA for the CDR3 is TGTGCCAGCAGCGGACAGGGGGCCCAAACCTACAATGAGCAGTTCTTC. This encodes CASSGQGAQTYNEQFF.

Written as DNA, the CDR3 is TGTGCCTGGACCTGGGAGAGAACAGATACGCAGTATTTT. This sequence encodes CAWTWERTDTQYF. V gene TRBV30 combines with J gene TRBJ2-3; possible D gene TRBD2, 5 bases. This CDR3 spans 13 amino acids. The V end was cut by 4 bases, the J end by 3 bases, with 11 bases between. The germline gives CDR1 GTSNPN, CDR2 SVGIG (reference sequence). Full variable domain (outside the CDR3, taken from reference TRBV30 and TRBJ2-3): SQTIHQWPATLVQPVGSPLSLECTVEGTSNPNLYWYRQAAGRGLQLLFYSVGIGQISSEVPQNLSASRPQDRQFILSSKKLLLSDSGFYLCAWTWERTDTQYFGPGTRLTVL.

This chain connects TRBV11-2 to TRBJ2-4; D unclear. The V gene lost 5 bases and the J gene lost 2 bases, with 13 bases spanning the gap. Per the germline V gene, CDR1 is SGHAT and CDR2 is FQNNGV. The CDR3 covers 15 residues. CDR3 sequence (DNA): TGTGCCAGCAGCCCCAGTAGCTTGACCAAAAACATTCAGTACTTC. Protein product: CASSPSSLTKNIQYF.

The chain carries TRBV5-8 and TRBJ2-7, with no clear D. The CDR3 is made up of 13 amino acids. Germline V gene sequence: CDR1 SGHTS, CDR2 YDEGEE. The V and J ends lost 0 bases and 3 bases respectively, with 7 bases between them. The CDR3 protein is CASSLDAYYEQYF. CDR3 coding DNA: TGTGCCAGCAGCTTGGACGCCTACTACGAGCAGTACTTC.

The gene calls are TRBV10-3 and TRBJ2-3; D is perhaps TRBD2 (5 bases). The CDR3 is made up of 16 amino acids. Germline assignment: CDR1 ENHRY and CDR2 SYGVKD. V was shortened by 3 bases and J by 1 base, with 14 bases between the two germline ends. The CDR3 bases are TGTGCCATCAGTGACACCCTAGCAGGTGGCACAGATACGCAGTATTTT. Residues: CAISDTLAGGTDTQYF.

The J gene is TRBJ1-1, the V gene TRBV6-1; D is possibly TRBD1 (5 bases). Per germline, CDR1 MNHNS and CDR2 SASEGT. The CDR3 sequence is 15 residues long. V lost 4 bases and J 0 bases, leaving 12 bases between the germline ends. The CDR3 sequence is CASSALGHLNTEAFF. CDR3 nucleotide sequence: TGTGCCAGCAGTGCCCTCGGACACCTGAACACTGAAGCTTTCTTT.

The genes are TRBV15 and TRBJ1-1, with D possibly matching TRBD1 (5 bases). The CDR3 extends over 13 amino acids. Per germline, CDR1 LNHNV and CDR2 YYDKDF (reference sequence). The V end was cut by 4 bases, the J end by 2 bases, with 8 bases between. The CDR3 DNA reads as TGTGCCACCAGCAAGGGGCTTAACACTGAAGCTTTCTTT. It yields the protein CATSKGLNTEAFF.

This clone occurred once. The V and J genes are TRBV5-1 and TRBJ2-1; tentatively, D is TRBD1 (6 bases). V was trimmed by 6 bases and J by 8 bases, leaving 9 bases between them. The CDR3 spans 11 residues. Germline assignment: CDR1 SGHRS and CDR2 YFSETQ. The CDR3 region is CASMGAYEQFF. In nucleotides, the CDR3 is TGCGCCAGCATGGGGGCATATGAGCAGTTCTTC.

The chain combines TRBV6-5 with TRBJ2-1; 7 nucleotides align to TRBD2. Trimming removed 6 bases from V and 9 bases from J; junction bases left unmatched: 14. Germline values: CDR1 MNHEY, CDR2 SVGAGI. CDR3 size: 15 residues. The CDR3 DNA is TGTGCCAGCAGCCTAGACCGCCGCTGGGAGGGTGAGCAGTTCTTC. It specifies CASSLDRRWEGEQFF.

This clone was seen just once. This chain links TRBV25-1 with TRBJ1-1; possible D gene TRBD1, 5 bases. V shed 3 bases and J shed 1 base, with 9 bases lying between them. The germline gives CDR1 MGHDK, CDR2 SYGVNS. The CDR3 extends over 14 amino acids. This chain's CDR3 is CASSDYGGNTEAFF. The CDR3 region has the DNA TGTGCCAGCAGTGATTATGGGGGGAACACTGAAGCTTTCTTT.

This chain joins TRBV19 and TRBJ2-3, with TRBD2 matching 12 bases. V lost 6 bases and J lost 4; bases outside the gene matches: 8. CDR3 length: 16 amino acids. Germline V lookup: CDR1 LNHDA, CDR2 SQIVND (reference sequence). The CDR3 is CASSRRLAGESDTQYF. The CDR3 DNA reads TGTGCCAGTAGCCGCCGACTAGCGGGAGAATCAGATACGCAGTATTTT.

The V gene is TRBV18, the J gene TRBJ1-1; D is unclear. This CDR3 has 15 residues. Germline V gene sequence: CDR1 KGHSH, CDR2 LQKENI. Trimming pared 3 bases from V and 1 base from J, leaving 12 bases between. For the CDR3, the DNA is TGTGCCAGCTCACCTGGGAACGGAAGGAACACTGAAGCTTTCTTT. Amino acid sequence: CASSPGNGRNTEAFF.